This T cell receptor (beta chain) was documented in a study of blood T cell repertoires in COVID-19. At the level of the study: Researchers got acute and convalescent COVID-19 samples from the United States, Italy and Spain. Sources were T cells, B-cell-depleted T cells, or PBMCs; the material itself was cDNA or gDNA.

In the source study's methods: Reference gene primer amplification in the assay estimated nucleated cell counts. Sequencing used immunoSEQ multiplex PCR; TCRdb keeps in-frame clones, though not all of them. V and J calls and clone size come straight from that table; D and trimming were deduced from the DNA. The sample yields 210,000 or so clones, approximately 84% seen once. Points on this clone: Other DNA sequences within the sample encode an identical CDR3.

The germline gives CDR1 SGHRS, CDR2 YFSETQ. This CDR3 has 13 amino acids. The ends were cut back, 2 bases at V and 1 base at J, with 6 bases in the middle. Sequences were obtained from peripheral blood. The V and J genes are TRBV5-1 and TRBJ2-5; D unresolved. The sequence derives from a woman aged 65 to 85 with active or convalescent COVID-19. The CDR3 bases are TGCGCCAGCAGCTTTGGGCCCCAAGAGACCCAGTACTTC. Translated, it gives CASSFGPQETQYF.